These 4 T cell receptor beta chains share one sample of origin, sequenced in a study of T cells in localized non-small cell lung cancer. Sequenced by immunoSEQ multiplex PCR; TCRdb stores in-frame clones only, minus some. This sample carries approximately 4,000 clones, around 30% of them seen once, and the ten largest clones take 13%. Sample: lung tumor tissue, taken before any cancer treatment. All receptors come from a man between 35 and 75 years old with stage II lung adenocarcinoma.

This clone was picked up a small number of times. The gene calls are TRBV18 and TRBJ2-4; a possible D gene is TRBD1 (5 bases). The CDR3 spans 17 residues. In germline, CDR1 is KGHSH, CDR2 LQKENI. Trimming shortened V by 3 bases and J by 0 bases, and 15 bases separated the two germline ends. The CDR3 coding sequence is TGTGCCAGCTCACCGAGCGACAGAGATCTAGCCAAAAACATTCAGTACTTC. This translates into CASSPSDRDLAKNIQYF.

This clone was detected only a few times. In nucleotides, the CDR3 is TGCGCCAGCAGCTTGGGTCCTGGACAGGGTGACTATGGCTACACCTTC. Translating it yields CASSLGPGQGDYGYTF. This chain joins TRBV5-1 and TRBJ1-2; 8 bases are a match to TRBD1. Germline assignment: CDR1 SGHRS and CDR2 YFSETQ. The J segment lost 3 bases and the V segment lost 0 bases, leaving 7 bases of the junction unmatched. The length of the CDR3 is 16 residues.

J is TRBJ2-7 and V is TRBV13; D not certain. The CDR3 consists of 12 residues. With 0 bases removed from V and 6 bases from J, the gap between germline ends came to 6 bases. Germline CDR1 reads PRHDT; CDR2 reads FYEKMQ (reference sequence). The CDR3 sequence: CASSLGISEQYF. CDR3 sequence (DNA): TGTGCCAGCAGCTTAGGAATCTCCGAGCAGTACTTC. The full variable domain, with the rest looked up from reference TRBV13 and TRBJ2-7, is AAGVIQSPRHLIKEKRETATLKCYPIPRHDTVYWYQQGPGQDPQFLISFYEKMQSDKGSIPDRFSAQQFSDYHSELNMSSLELGDSALYFCASSLGISEQYFGPGTRLTVT.

In this sample, this clone turned up a few times. This rearrangement joins TRBV10-3 to TRBJ2-6; no reliable D call. Germline V lookup: CDR1 ENHRY, CDR2 SYGVKD. This CDR3 has 17 amino acids. Trimming pared 8 bases from V and 0 bases from J, leaving 17 bases between. The CDR3 DNA follows: TGTGCCATCCGCCGCAGGCCGGATTCCTCTGGGGCCAACGTCCTGACTTTC. Amino acids: CAIRRRPDSSGANVLTF.